This entry lists 24 T cell receptor beta chains sequenced from one sample in a study of blood T cells in healthy people across ages (dated by TCRdb to 2015 to 2017). Library preparation used 5' RACE. TCRdb shows the sequencer as Illumina HiSeq 2500. A second 7 to 11 cycle PCR used a sample-barcoded 5' primer and a J-beta primer mix. TCRdb reprocessing: public reads trimmed at Q25 with fastp, clones called with MiXCR, in-frame beta chains kept. A single entry per CDR3 protein holds the most common genes and DNA from its merged rows. This sample gives over 1.5 million distinct CDR3 sequences in total; less than 50% of them show up just once. The top ten hold less than 2.5% of the sample. The sample taken for sequencing was blood. These TCRs come from a woman aged 40 to 50 in good health.

The rearrangement links TRBV27 to TRBJ2-5; 8 bases match TRBD2. The germline gives CDR1 MNHEY, CDR2 SMNVEV (reference sequence). The CDR3 is 15 residues long. The V segment lost 5 bases and the J segment 1 base; nucleotides outside the gene matches: 6. The CDR3 DNA reads TGTGCCAGCAGTGGAGAGCGGGGGACCCAAGAGACCCAGTACTTC. Translating gives CASSGERGTQETQYF.

V gene TRBV15 combines with J gene TRBJ1-5; D not resolved. V was clipped by 0 bases and J by 2 bases, with 17 bases between them. There are 18 residues in the CDR3. Looked up from germline, CDR1 is LNHNV and CDR2 is YYDKDF (reference sequence). The CDR3 spells CATSRDRHSAGGNQPQHF. For the CDR3, the DNA is TGTGCCACCAGCAGAGATCGGCATAGTGCGGGCGGCAATCAGCCCCAGCATTTT.

The chain carries TRBV11-2 and TRBJ2-3, with 8 bases lining up with TRBD2. Germline V gene sequence: CDR1 SGHAT, CDR2 FQNNGV. Trimming took 2 bases from V and 1 from J; bases not matched to a gene: 5. This CDR3 comprises 16 residues. The CDR3 is CASSLIWRGGTDTQYF. Here the CDR3 DNA reads TGTGCCAGCAGCTTAATCTGGCGGGGGGGCACAGATACGCAGTATTTT. The whole variable domain, remainder taken from reference TRBV11-2 and TRBJ2-3, is EAGVAQSPRYKIIEKRQSVAFWCNPISGHATLYWYQQILGQGPKLLIQFQNNGVVDDSQLPKDRFSAERLKGVDSTLKIQPAKLEDSAVYLCASSLIWRGGTDTQYFGPGTRLTVL.

The chain links TRBV4-2 to TRBJ1-5; 9 nucleotides line up with TRBD1. The junction had 10 bases not matched to a gene; V was cut back by 0 bases and J by 4 bases. From germline, CDR1 is LGHNA and CDR2 YNFKEQ. This CDR3 contains 18 residues. The CDR3 region has the DNA TGTGCCAGCAGCCAAGACCGTTACCGGGACAGGGCTAATCAGCCCCAGCATTTT. Its translation is CASSQDRYRDRANQPQHF.

This clonotype was detected only a few times. The J gene is TRBJ2-3, the V gene TRBV4-3; a possible D gene is TRBD2 (5 bases). Trimming stripped 0 bases from V and 4 bases from J, with 5 bases between. The CDR3 is 13 residues long. The germline V gene has CDR1 LGHNA and CDR2 YSLEER. This CDR3 reads CASSQERADTQYF. The CDR3 bases are TGCGCCAGCAGCCAAGAGCGGGCAGATACGCAGTATTTT.

V and J are TRBV20-1 and TRBJ2-2; no firm D call. The CDR3 runs to 14 residues. Trimming shortened V by 3 bases and J by 5 bases, and 13 bases separated the two germline ends. Per the germline V gene, CDR1 is DFQATT and CDR2 is SNEGSKA (reference sequence). The CDR3 here is CSASEQLVTGELFF. The CDR3 DNA reads TGCAGTGCTAGTGAGCAGCTCGTTACCGGGGAGCTGTTTTTT.

V usage is TRBV5-5 and J usage is TRBJ2-5, with D possibly being TRBD1 (6 bases). The V and J ends lost 0 bases and 2 bases respectively, with 11 bases between them. This CDR3 is 15 amino acids long. Looked up from germline, CDR1 is SGHKS and CDR2 is YYEKEE (reference sequence). The CDR3 here is CASSLAVTGQETQYF. As DNA, the CDR3 is TGTGCCAGCAGCTTGGCCGTGACAGGTCAAGAGACCCAGTACTTC. The complete variable domain, with remaining parts taken from reference TRBV5-5 and TRBJ2-5, reads DAGVTQSPTHLIKTRGQQVTLRCSPISGHKSVSWYQQVLGQGPQFIFQYYEKEERGRGNFPDRFSARQFPNYSSELNVNALLLGDSALYLCASSLAVTGQETQYFGPGTRLLVL.

The chain has TRBV25-1 and TRBJ2-1; TRBD1 agrees at 8 bases. The CDR3 sequence is 15 residues long. The V gene's germline CDR1 is MGHDK and CDR2 SYGVNS. The ends lost 3 bases at V and 4 bases at J; junction bases unmatched: 5. This CDR3 reads CASSDQGAKYNEQFF. The CDR3 bases are TGTGCCAGCAGTGATCAGGGGGCCAAGTACAATGAGCAGTTCTTC.

The chain has TRBV9 and TRBJ1-3; D gene uncertain. Trimming took 0 bases from V and 0 from J, leaving 4 bases between them. The CDR3 consists of 14 residues. Germline assignment: CDR1 SGDLS and CDR2 YYNGEE. CDR3 in amino acids: CASSVVSSGNTIYF. In DNA form, the CDR3 reads TGTGCCAGCAGCGTAGTTAGCTCTGGAAACACCATATATTTT.

This clonotype has a handful of counts. The V call is TRBV20-1, the J call TRBJ2-7; the D gene is possibly TRBD2 (6 bases). Germline CDR1 DFQATT, CDR2 SNEGSKA (reference sequence). Trimming pared 0 bases from V and 4 bases from J, leaving 7 bases between. The CDR3 has 12 amino acids. The CDR3 DNA reads as TGCAGTGCTAGAGAGGGGAGGTACGAGCAGTACTTC. Residues: CSAREGRYEQYF.

In this sample, this clonotype turned up a few times. The chain employs TRBV28 and TRBJ2-1; D uncertain. The CDR3 contains 15 residues. In germline, CDR1 is MDHEN, CDR2 SYDVKM. V dropped 10 bases and J dropped 6 bases, with 22 bases sitting between them. CDR3 loop: CATIATATYGNEQFF. CDR3 sequence (DNA): TGTGCCACCATAGCTACGGCCACTTACGGCAATGAGCAGTTCTTC.

This chain joins TRBV19 and TRBJ2-1, with D perhaps TRBD2 (6 bases). The V end was cut by 10 bases, the J end by 8 bases, with 21 bases between. The CDR3 totals 14 residues. Looked up from germline, CDR1 is LNHDA and CDR2 is SQIVND (reference sequence). Here the CDR3 reads CATGEGPLIDEQFF. CDR3 bases: TGTGCCACGGGAGAGGGCCCCCTTATTGATGAGCAGTTCTTC.

This clonotype has more than one count but fewer than ten. The V call is TRBV13, the J call TRBJ2-4, with D possibly being TRBD1 (5 bases). V was cut by 2 bases and J by 7 bases, with 9 bases left in between. The CDR3 sequence is 13 residues long. The germline V gene encodes CDR1 PRHDT and CDR2 FYEKMQ (reference sequence). DNA of the CDR3: TGTGCCAGCAGCTTAAAGTCAGGGAACATTCAGTACTTC. It translates to CASSLKSGNIQYF.

This clonotype showed up many times. The chain combines TRBV5-1 with TRBJ2-7; D call uncertain. This CDR3 spans 14 amino acids. In germline, CDR1 is SGHRS, CDR2 YFSETQ. Trimming took off 0 bases at V and 2 bases at J, with 9 bases between the two ends. CDR3 in amino acids: CASSLGVTTYEQYF. The CDR3, as DNA: TGCGCCAGCAGCTTGGGGGTGACAACCTACGAGCAGTACTTC.

As regards this clonotype: Given a much more abundant clone one base away, this may be a read error. The chain couples TRBV28 to TRBJ2-5; 7 nucleotides match TRBD1. The junction had 3 bases not matched to a gene; V was cut back by 7 bases and J by 1 base. There are 13 residues in the CDR3. The germline CDR1 and CDR2 sequences are MDHEN and SYDVKM. Here the CDR3 DNA reads TGTGCCAGCACCCGGACAGGCCAAGAGACCCAGTACTTC. Translated, it gives CASTRTGQETQYF.

This clonotype showed up just a few times. V usage is TRBV20-1 and J usage is TRBJ2-7, with 10 bases identical to TRBD1. The CDR3 length is 13 residues. The J segment lost 2 bases and the V segment lost 5 bases, leaving 3 bases of the junction unmatched. Germline CDR1 and CDR2: DFQATT and SNEGSKA (reference sequence). The CDR3: CSAADRGPYEQYF. The CDR3 DNA is TGCAGTGCTGCCGACAGGGGGCCCTACGAGCAGTACTTC.

This clonotype is a singleton in its sample. This chain connects TRBV12-3 or TRBV12-4 to TRBJ2-4; D could derive from TRBD1 or TRBD2 (5 bases each). Gene TRBJ2-7 matches the end of the DNA better, so the J call may be wrong. The CDR3 length is 15 residues. CDR3 protein: CASSLLDGANGEQYF. The CDR3 nucleotides read TGTGCCAGCAGTTTGTTGGACGGGGCGAACGGCGAGCAGTACTTC.

The chain is built from TRBV12-3 or TRBV12-4 and TRBJ2-5; a weak D match, TRBD1 (6 bases). This CDR3 has 14 residues. V lost 5 bases and J 11 bases, leaving 21 bases between the germline ends. CDR3 coding DNA: TGTGCCAGCAGTCGGACAGCTACAGACAATGAGCAGTACTTC. This encodes CASSRTATDNEQYF.

The gene calls are TRBV12-3 or TRBV12-4 and TRBJ1-6, with D maybe TRBD1 (6 bases). CDR3 length: 13 amino acids. V dropped 6 bases and J dropped 7 bases, with 10 bases sitting between them. The CDR3 spells CASRQGWNSPLHF. The CDR3 DNA sequence: TGTGCCAGCAGACAGGGATGGAATTCACCCCTCCACTTT.

This clonotype occurred a few times. CDR3 sequence (DNA): TGCGCCAGCAGCTTGGAGGGGGACGACGCCTACGAGCAGTACTTC. It yields the protein CASSLEGDDAYEQYF. This chain joins TRBV5-1 and TRBJ2-7, with D perhaps matching TRBD1 (6 bases). Trimming removed 0 bases at V and 2 bases at J, with 12 bases between. The CDR3 is made up of 15 amino acids. Germline CDR1 and CDR2: SGHRS and YFSETQ. The entire variable domain, with the rest obtained from reference TRBV5-1 and TRBJ2-7, is as follows: KAGVTQTPRYLIKTRGQQVTLSCSPISGHRSVSWYQQTPGQGLQFLFEYFSETQRNKGNFPGRFSGRQFSNSRSEMNVSTLELGDSALYLCASSLEGDDAYEQYFGPGTRLTVT.

V gene TRBV5-1 combines with J gene TRBJ1-2; 8 bases are a match to TRBD1. The J segment lost 8 bases and the V segment lost 0 bases, leaving 9 bases of the junction unmatched. The length of the CDR3 is 15 residues. In germline, CDR1 is SGHRS, CDR2 YFSETQ. The CDR3 nucleotides are TGCGCCAGCAGCTTGGAGTTGGGCAGGGGGCGAGGCTACACCTTC. Protein sequence: CASSLELGRGRGYTF.

This clonotype occurred a few times. This chain uses TRBV29-1 with TRBJ2-5; D may be TRBD1 (6 bases). The ends were cut back, 5 bases at V and 3 bases at J, with 13 bases in the middle. The germline V gene encodes CDR1 SQVTM and CDR2 ANQGSEA. This CDR3 has 13 residues. The DNA for the CDR3 is TGCAGCGTTAGAGGGACAAATAAAGAGACCCAGTACTTC. Encoded protein: CSVRGTNKETQYF.

This clonotype was seen only a few times. The chain carries TRBV20-1 and TRBJ1-6; D is ambiguous. This CDR3 is 14 amino acids long. CDR1 is DFQATT, CDR2 SNEGSKA, per germline (reference sequence). V dropped 6 bases and J dropped 8 bases, with 17 bases sitting between them. The CDR3 DNA reads TGCAGTGCCCTAGGTGAGGATTTCCATTCACCCCTCCACTTT. Its translation: CSALGEDFHSPLHF.

The chain joins TRBV7-2 to TRBJ1-1; TRBD1 matches 7 bases. V lost 1 base and J lost 3; bases outside the gene matches: 8. Germline lookup yields CDR1 SGHTA and CDR2 FQGNSA. The CDR3 is 16 amino acids. Written as DNA, the CDR3 is TGTGCCAGCAGCTTAGTGACAGGGCCTGGGGACACTGAAGCTTTCTTT. Its protein product is CASSLVTGPGDTEAFF.